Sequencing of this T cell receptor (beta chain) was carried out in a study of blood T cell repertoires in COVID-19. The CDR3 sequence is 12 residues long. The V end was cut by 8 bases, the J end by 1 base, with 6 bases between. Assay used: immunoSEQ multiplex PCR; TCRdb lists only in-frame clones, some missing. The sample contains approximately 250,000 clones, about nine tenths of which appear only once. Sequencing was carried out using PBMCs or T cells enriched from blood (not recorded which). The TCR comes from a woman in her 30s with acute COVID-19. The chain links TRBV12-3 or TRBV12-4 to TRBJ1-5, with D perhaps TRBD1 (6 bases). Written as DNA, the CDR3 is TGTGCCAGCGGACAGAGCAATCAGCCCCAGCATTTT. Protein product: CASGQSNQPQHF.